These T cell receptor beta chains were read from a single sample in a study of T cell changes during pregnancy in multiple sclerosis. Here immunoSEQ multiplex PCR was the method, and the copy in TCRdb shows in-frame clones only, minus some. There are tens of thousands of clones in the sample; 92% occur only once, and about 2.7% lies in the top ten. Sample: peripheral blood, taken in the second trimester of pregnancy. The receptors shown here come from a female donor in good health, enrolled as a control in a pregnancy study. CDR3s include the opening cysteine and the closing phenylalanine or tryptophan. D genes are given only for firm matches. The listing skips clone size in some rows; elsewhere it reads once, few, many or a size class.

clone_size j_call v_call d_call cdr3_nt cdr3_aa
. TRBJ2-1 TRBV19 . TGTGCCAGTAGTGCCAGGGTTTGGGCCTACAATGAGCAGTTCTTC CASSARVWAYNEQFF
. TRBJ1-2 TRBV28 TRBD1 TGTGCCAGCAGTTCCGGACAGGGTTTTGGCTACACCTTC CASSSGQGFGYTF
. TRBJ2-5 TRBV20-1 . TGCAGTGCCTTCTACAGTGAGACCCAGTACTTC CSAFYSETQYF
. TRBJ2-1 TRBV6-1 . TGTGCCAGCAGTGAGAGGCTTTATAAGCAGTTCTTC CASSERLYKQFF
. TRBJ2-3 TRBV29-1 TRBD1 TGCAGCGTTCGGACAGGCCCAGATACGCAGTATTTT CSVRTGPDTQYF
. TRBJ2-1 TRBV7-3 . TGTGCCAGCAGCTTAAGCCTAGCGAATGAGCAGTTCTTC CASSLSLANEQFF
. TRBJ1-1 TRBV19 . TGTGCCAGTAGCGTAACAGTTCGAGGGACTGAAGCTTTCTTT CASSVTVRGTEAFF
few TRBJ2-5 TRBV30 TRBD2 TGTGCCTGGAGTGTGAGACTAGCCTTGTCAGAGACCCAGTACTTC CAWSVRLALSETQYF
. TRBJ1-4 TRBV5-6 . TGTGCCAGCAGCTGGGGTGCGAGGGAGGAAAAACTGTTTTTT CASSWGAREEKLFF
. TRBJ2-2 TRBV7-6 TRBD2 TGTGCCAGCAGCCAAACTAGCGCGGTGAACACCGGGGAGCTGTTTTTT CASSQTSAVNTGELFF
. TRBJ2-1 TRBV13 . TGTGCCAGCAGCGACAGACAGGCGAGCTACAATGAGCAGTTCTTC CASSDRQASYNEQFF
. TRBJ1-2 TRBV5-1 . TGCGCCAGCAGTGGGGTACAGGGAGGGTATGGCTACACCTTC CASSGVQGGYGYTF
. TRBJ1-1 TRBV4-2 . TGTGCCAGCAGCCAAATGACAGCGAACACTGAAGCTTTCTTT CASSQMTANTEAFF
. TRBJ1-4 TRBV30 TRBD1 TGTGCCTGGGGGACAGCCAGAGGGGAAAAACTGTTTTTT CAWGTARGEKLFF
. TRBJ1-1 TRBV11-3 TRBD1 TGTGCCAGCAGCTTAGGGCCCCGGGACAGAAACACTGAAGCTTTCTTT CASSLGPRDRNTEAFF
. TRBJ2-7 TRBV5-5 . TGTGCCAGCAGCTTGGCGGGGTTGGGGACCTACGAGCAGTACTTC CASSLAGLGTYEQYF
. TRBJ2-7 TRBV15 TRBD2 TGTGCCACCAGCAGAAGGGCGGGGTCCGGGAGGGAGCAGTACTTC CATSRRAGSGREQYF
. TRBJ2-4 TRBV5-1 TRBD2 TGCGCCAGCAGCAGAAGAGCGGGGGTGGGTGCGGAGGCCAAAAACATTCAGTACTTC CASSRRAGVGAEAKNIQYF
. TRBJ2-7 TRBV5-3 TRBD2 TGTGCCAGAAGCTTTTTCAGGGGGGGGACTAGCGGCTCGCTAAGCTCCTACGAGCAGTACTTC CARSFFRGGTSGSLSSYEQYF
. TRBJ2-1 TRBV27 TRBD2 TGTGCCAGCAGTTATAGCGGGTCCTACAATGAGCAGTTCTTC CASSYSGSYNEQFF
once TRBJ2-7 TRBV19 TRBD2 TGTGCCAGTAGCCAGCTAGCGGGGGGGCCGAACGAGCAGTACTTC CASSQLAGGPNEQYF
. TRBJ2-2 TRBV27 TRBD2 TGTGCCAGCAGTTTATCGATCAGGGAGGGCACCGGGGAGCTGTTTTTT CASSLSIREGTGELFF
once TRBJ1-5 TRBV19 . TGTGCCAGTAGTACATGGAGCTCCGCGACGCAGCCCCAGCATTTT CASSTWSSATQPQHF